The 27 T cell receptor beta chains given below trace back to one sample, sequenced in a study of cytomegalovirus exposure and HLA in healthy donors. With 60 Vbeta and 13 Jbeta primers, the PCR was carried out. Profiling relied on immunoSEQ multiplex PCR, and the TCRdb table lists in-frame clones only, not all of them. The data contain about 200,000 clones, roughly 80% of them seen just once; the ten biggest clones take up about 2.6%. Input material: PBMCs. The receptor source for this set is a woman in her forties in good health and CMV-seronegative.

The V call is TRBV5-1, the J call TRBJ2-5, with 11 bases aligning to TRBD1. Per the germline V gene, CDR1 is SGHRS and CDR2 is YFSETQ. Trimming removed 6 bases from V and 5 bases from J; junction bases left unmatched: 9. The CDR3 length is 15 residues. The CDR3 loop reads CASTGQGAEGETQYF. The CDR3 coding sequence is TGCGCCAGCACCGGACAGGGGGCCGAGGGGGAGACCCAGTACTTC.

V is TRBV5-1 and J is TRBJ1-2; D gene uncertain. V lost 0 bases, J lost 4 bases, and 10 bases lay in between. This CDR3 has 14 amino acids. Looked up from germline, CDR1 is SGHRS and CDR2 is YFSETQ. CDR3 residues: CASSLGYGAYGYTF. The CDR3 DNA sequence: TGCGCCAGCAGCTTGGGGTACGGAGCCTATGGCTACACCTTC. The whole variable domain, filled in from reference TRBV5-1 and TRBJ1-2, reads KAGVTQTPRYLIKTRGQQVTLSCSPISGHRSVSWYQQTPGQGLQFLFEYFSETQRNKGNFPGRFSGRQFSNSRSEMNVSTLELGDSALYLCASSLGYGAYGYTFGSGTRLTVV.

The J gene is TRBJ2-7, the V gene TRBV11-2; D is undetermined. V lost 5 bases and J lost 2, with 13 bases in between. There are 14 residues in the CDR3. From germline, CDR1 is SGHAT and CDR2 FQNNGV. The chain's CDR3 is CASSVEYTTYEQYF. The CDR3 DNA sequence: TGTGCCAGCAGCGTGGAGTACACCACCTACGAGCAGTACTTC.

The rearrangement links TRBV30 to TRBJ2-5; the match to TRBD1 covers 7 bases. Near its end, the DNA agrees better with TRBJ2-7, so the J call may be wrong. Germline assignment: CDR1 GTSNPN and CDR2 SVGIG (reference sequence). The CDR3 has 13 residues. The CDR3 spells CAWSLQGFYEQYF. In DNA form, the CDR3 reads TGTGCCTGGAGTTTACAGGGGTTCTACGAGCAGTACTTC.

This clone was seen a handful of times. The chain has TRBV6-5 and TRBJ1-1; TRBD1 agrees at 10 bases. V lost 4 bases and J lost 5; bases outside the gene matches: 7. This CDR3 has 15 residues. Germline CDR1 is MNHEY and CDR2 is SVGAGI. CDR3 region: CASSFWTGGTTEAFF. CDR3 sequence (DNA): TGTGCCAGCAGTTTCTGGACAGGGGGTACTACTGAAGCTTTCTTT.

The sample holds a few counts of this clone. The J gene is TRBJ2-7, the V gene TRBV5-1; D may be TRBD1 (6 bases). The V gene's germline CDR1 is SGHRS and CDR2 YFSETQ. The CDR3 extends over 16 amino acids. V dropped 4 bases and J dropped 0 bases, with 17 bases sitting between them. CDR3 sequence (DNA): TGCGCCAGCAGCCCGAGGACAGCGTTCGACTCCTACGAGCAGTACTTC. It encodes CASSPRTAFDSYEQYF.

The CDR3 region is CASSLVGVNEKLFF. DNA of the CDR3: TGTGCCAGCAGCTTAGTAGGGGTTAATGAAAAACTGTTTTTT. The J gene is TRBJ1-4, the V gene TRBV7-2; a weak D match, TRBD1 (5 bases). Trimming took off 1 base at V and 4 bases at J, with 7 bases between the two ends. Germline-derived CDR1 and CDR2 are SGHTA and FQGNSA. The CDR3 totals 14 residues. The entire variable domain, with the rest obtained from reference TRBV7-2 and TRBJ1-4, is as follows: GAGVSQSPSNKVTEKGKDVELRCDPISGHTALYWYRQSLGQGLEFLIYFQGNSAPDKSGLPSDRFSAERTGGSVSTLTIQRTQQEDSAVYLCASSLVGVNEKLFFGSGTQLSVL.

This clone was seen a handful of times. This chain joins TRBV7-9 and TRBJ2-3, with 9 bases aligning to TRBD2. The trim removed 5 bases at V and 2 bases at J, leaving 8 bases unmatched. Germline V gene data show CDR1 as SEHNR and CDR2 as FQNEAQ (reference sequence). There are 16 residues in the CDR3. The DNA of the CDR3 is TGTGCCAGCAGCCGCCTGCGGGGGGGGACCACAGATACGCAGTATTTT. This encodes CASSRLRGGTTDTQYF.

The V gene is TRBV28, the J gene TRBJ1-1; D call uncertain. This CDR3 region has 16 residues. Trimming shortened V by 2 bases and J by 3 bases, and 16 bases separated the two germline ends. Germline values: CDR1 MDHEN, CDR2 SYDVKM. Written as DNA, the CDR3 is TGTGCCAGCAGTTTAGGGCAACGGGCCGGGGACACTGAAGCTTTCTTT. This gives the protein CASSLGQRAGDTEAFF.

The chain carries TRBV19 and TRBJ1-2; 7 bases agree with TRBD1. V lost 5 bases and J lost 4; bases outside the gene matches: 10. The CDR3 length is 15 residues. Germline V gene sequence: CDR1 LNHDA, CDR2 SQIVND (reference sequence). CDR3 in DNA: TGTGCCAGTAGTTCTCTGAGGACAGGCTTCTATGGCTACACCTTC. This encodes CASSSLRTGFYGYTF.

This clone was seen a handful of times. This chain connects TRBV19 to TRBJ1-2, with D unclear. The ends were cut back, 3 bases at V and 5 bases at J, with 10 bases in the middle. Germline V gene lookup returns CDR1 LNHDA and CDR2 SQIVND (reference sequence). The CDR3 extends over 13 amino acids. CDR3 protein: CASSINTVYGYTF. CDR3 bases: TGTGCCAGTAGTATCAATACAGTTTATGGCTACACCTTC.

The table lists this clone with a few counts. The chain is built from TRBV19 and TRBJ1-1; 11 bases map to TRBD1. J lost 5 bases, V lost 4 bases, and 6 bases had no gene match. Germline CDR1 LNHDA, CDR2 SQIVND (reference sequence). The length of the CDR3 is 15 residues. CDR3 protein: CASSTPDRGRTEAFF. CDR3 sequence (DNA): TGTGCCAGTAGTACCCCGGACAGGGGGCGGACTGAAGCTTTCTTT.

This clone was counted once. The sample carries other DNA sequences with the same CDR3. The genes are TRBV9 and TRBJ2-7, with D possibly TRBD2 on 7 matching bases. V was pared by 0 bases and J by 1 base, with 11 bases between. The CDR3 is 15 amino acids. Germline loops: CDR1 SGDLS, CDR2 YYNGEE. The CDR3 loop reads CASSVVAGASYEQYF. CDR3 nucleotide sequence: TGTGCCAGCAGCGTAGTTGCGGGGGCGTCCTACGAGCAGTACTTC.

The V and J genes are TRBV5-6 and TRBJ2-5, with a tentative D call TRBD1 (5 bases). This CDR3 is 14 amino acids long. CDR1 and CDR2 (germline): SGHDT, YYEEEE. V lost 4 bases, J lost 5 bases, and 15 bases lay in between. The CDR3 DNA reads TGTGCCAGCAGCCCAAGACAGTTGGGGGAGACCCAGTACTTC. It translates to CASSPRQLGETQYF.

The chain joins TRBV27 to TRBJ2-7, with TRBD1 identical over 10 bases. The CDR3 length is 12 residues. Trimming removed 6 bases from V and 5 bases from J; junction bases left unmatched: 1. Germline lookup yields CDR1 MNHEY and CDR2 SMNVEV (reference sequence). DNA of the CDR3: TGTGCCAGCAGCGACAGGGGGCACGAGCAGTACTTC. Residues: CASSDRGHEQYF.

This chain connects TRBV4-1 to TRBJ1-2; 8 bases match TRBD1. V gave up 0 bases and J gave up 4 bases; unmatched junction bases: 1. The CDR3 loop spans 14 amino acids. Per germline, CDR1 MGHRA and CDR2 YSYEKL. The CDR3 DNA reads TGCGCCAGCAGCCAAGAAGGACAGGGCTATGGCTACACCTTC. Protein product: CASSQEGQGYGYTF.

Only a few counts were recorded for this clone. The gene calls are TRBV2 and TRBJ1-1, with 8 positions matching TRBD1. The CDR3 contains 14 residues. Trimming at V came to 5 bases and at J to 4 bases, leaving 6 bases not matched to a gene. Germline V gene lookup returns CDR1 SNHLY and CDR2 FYNNEI. The CDR3 is CASSRQGQGTEAFF. CDR3 DNA sequence: TGTGCCAGCAGTCGACAGGGGCAGGGCACTGAAGCTTTCTTT.

This chain joins TRBV6-5 and TRBJ2-1; 9 bases line up with TRBD2. Germline-derived CDR1 and CDR2 are MNHEY and SVGAGI. This CDR3 spans 15 amino acids. Trimming at V came to 5 bases and at J to 8 bases, leaving 10 bases not matched to a gene. CDR3 nucleotide sequence: TGTGCCAGCAGTGCTAGCGGGGCCCGTAGGGATGAGCAGTTCTTC. Its protein product is CASSASGARRDEQFF.

The chain is built from TRBV9 and TRBJ2-1; TRBD2 aligns across 9 bases. The CDR3 is 17 residues long. Germline values: CDR1 SGDLS, CDR2 YYNGEE. The V gene end was trimmed by 0 bases and the J gene end by 5 bases; junction bases not matched to a gene: 9. This CDR3 reads CASSVGLLAGTDNEQFF. The CDR3 nucleotides read TGTGCCAGCAGCGTAGGGCTCCTAGCGGGAACAGACAATGAGCAGTTCTTC. Using reference TRBV9 and TRBJ2-1 for the parts outside the CDR3, the full variable domain is DSGVTQTPKHLITATGQRVTLRCSPRSGDLSVYWYQQSLDQGLQFLIQYYNGEERAKGNILERFSAQQFPDLHSELNLSSLELGDSALYFCASSVGLLAGTDNEQFFGPGTRLTVL.

The chain has TRBV4-2 and TRBJ1-4, with 7 positions matching TRBD1. Germline V gives CDR1 LGHNA, CDR2 YNFKEQ. CDR3 length: 15 residues. V shed 1 base, J shed 3 bases, and the junction held 2 bases outside the gene matches. The CDR3 region has the DNA TGTGCCAGCAGCCAAGCCACAGGGGCTAATGAAAAACTGTTTTTT. Translated: CASSQATGANEKLFF.

The chain is built from TRBV18 and TRBJ1-2; TRBD1 agrees at 12 bases. With 6 bases clipped from V and 4 bases from J, the junction kept 9 bases outside the gene matches. The germline gives CDR1 KGHSH, CDR2 LQKENI. The CDR3 sequence is 16 residues long. CDR3 DNA sequence: TGTGCCAGCTCGCCGGGACAGGGGGCGCGAGTCTATGGCTACACCTTC. Amino acids: CASSPGQGARVYGYTF.

This chain links TRBV19 with TRBJ1-2; 7 bases are a match to TRBD1. Per germline, CDR1 LNHDA and CDR2 SQIVND (reference sequence). V trimming: 8 bases; J trimming: 8 bases; junction bases outside the gene matches: 17. CDR3 size: 15 residues. CDR3 nucleotides: TGTGCCAGTGGCCGAACAGGGGATCTTCTTCGAGGCTACACCTTC. Translated, it gives CASGRTGDLLRGYTF.

The chain is built from TRBV6-6 and TRBJ2-1; possibly TRBD2 for D (5 bases). Germline CDR1 and CDR2: MNHNY and SVGAGI (reference sequence). This CDR3 region has 16 residues. Trimming removed 6 bases at V and 8 bases at J, with 23 bases between. The CDR3 loop is CASRATGYSIGDEQFF. Written as DNA, the CDR3 is TGTGCCAGCAGAGCGACGGGGTACTCCATTGGGGATGAGCAGTTCTTC.

The chain employs TRBV28 and TRBJ1-2; 7 nucleotides line up with TRBD1. This CDR3 has 17 amino acids. Germline CDR1 MDHEN, CDR2 SYDVKM. Trimming removed 6 bases from V and 0 bases from J; junction bases left unmatched: 13. CDR3 residues: CASRQLRGGSSNYGYTF. CDR3 nucleotides: TGTGCCAGCAGACAATTGCGAGGGGGCAGTTCTAACTATGGCTACACCTTC.

This clone appeared a single time. The rearrangement uses TRBV28 and TRBJ2-7; 8 bases agree with TRBD1. The CDR3 extends over 15 amino acids. Per the germline V gene, CDR1 is MDHEN and CDR2 is SYDVKM. With 2 bases clipped from V and 4 bases from J, the junction kept 7 bases outside the gene matches. The CDR3 nucleotides read TGTGCCAGCAGTTTACCGGGACAGGTTAGATACGAGCAGTACTTC. This gives the protein CASSLPGQVRYEQYF.

V usage is TRBV4-1 and J usage is TRBJ2-3; TRBD2 is a possible D gene (5 bases). V dropped 5 bases and J dropped 0 bases, with 12 bases sitting between them. Germline V lookup: CDR1 MGHRA, CDR2 YSYEKL. This CDR3 comprises 15 residues. CDR3 protein: CASSAIGLSTDTQYF. Written as DNA, the CDR3 is TGCGCCAGCAGCGCAATAGGACTGAGCACAGATACGCAGTATTTT.

The chain employs TRBV30 and TRBJ1-4; the D gene is possibly TRBD1 (5 bases). Between the trimmed V and J ends, which lost 2 bases and 3 bases, there was a span of 10 bases. The CDR3 has 14 residues. Germline V gene data show CDR1 as GTSNPN and CDR2 as SVGIG (reference sequence). The DNA for the CDR3 is TGTGCCTGGAGTCCGACAGTCCCTAATGAAAAACTGTTTTTT. Amino acids: CAWSPTVPNEKLFF.